This record covers a single TCR beta chain. Germline loops: CDR1 SGHAT, CDR2 FQNNGV. This CDR3 has 15 residues. V lost 0 bases, J lost 4 bases, and 13 bases lay in between. This sample is part of a study of blood T cell repertoires in COVID-19. Study as a whole: Sample material is recorded as cDNA or gDNA derived from T cells, B-cell-depleted T cells, or PBMCs.

Per the original data handling: Amplified reference gene primers provided the basis for estimating nucleated cell counts. Profiling relied on immunoSEQ multiplex PCR, and the TCRdb table lists in-frame clones only, not all of them. V and J calls and clone size come straight from that table; D and trimming were deduced from the DNA. There are tens of thousands of clones in the sample; roughly 85% occur only once, and about 30% lies in the top ten. Sequencing used peripheral blood. This chain links TRBV11-2 with TRBJ2-7, with a possible D match to TRBD1 (5 bases). This clonotype originated in a man aged 60 to 69 with active or convalescent COVID-19. CDR3 nucleotide sequence: TGTGCCAGCAGCTTAGAACGGGCAGGGCGGTACGAGCAGTACTTC. Translating it yields CASSLERAGRYEQYF.